The clone carrying this T cell receptor (beta chain) was picked up a small number of times. Its target is not known. Looked up from germline, CDR1 is GTSNPN and CDR2 is SVGIG (reference sequence). The CDR3 is 15 residues long. J lost 3 bases, V lost 5 bases, and 11 bases had no gene match. The sample belongs to a study of CD8+ T cells in alopecia areata. Study-wide points: Treatment with tofacitinib significantly lowered scalp clonality and reduced expanded CD8+ clones among the top 100. Many expanded lesional clones persisted in scalp and blood during tofacitinib.

In each case, RNA was isolated and then reverse transcribed into cDNA as the sequencing template. The table came from immunoSEQ multiplex PCR; TCRdb's copy has only in-frame clones and leaves some out. The table lists about 200,000 clones, roughly two fifths of them singletons. Noted treatment: oral pan-JAK inhibitor, 5-10 mg twice daily. The chain recombines TRBV30 with TRBJ2-3; 7 bases agree with TRBD2. This clonotype was obtained from a human donor with alopecia areata. The sequencing used CD4+ T cells sorted from blood, collected at approximately week 31, from a patient treated with tofacitinib. CDR3 amino acids: CAWGRESSVTDTQYF. The DNA for the CDR3 is TGTGCCTGGGGGCGGGAGTCGAGCGTTACAGATACGCAGTATTTT.